The 19 T cell receptor beta chains listed next were all sequenced from one sample in a study of CD4 T cells in relation to SARS-CoV-2 and coronaviruses. The repertoire was sequenced with immunoSEQ multiplex PCR; TCRdb's copy has only in-frame clones and lacks some. The sample carries tens of thousands of clones, about three quarters recorded once. Unexposed donor CD4+ T cells date from 2011-2018, before the COVID-19 pandemic. The cells were cultured for approximately 10 days before CD4+ T cells were isolated. Their cognate antigens are unknown. Material: CD4+ T cells from PBMCs, cultured in vitro. These receptors all come from a human donor in good health.

This clone was observed once. The rearrangement links TRBV18 to TRBJ1-2, with D possibly being TRBD1 (6 bases). CDR3 length: 18 amino acids. Trimming took 2 bases from V and 1 from J, leaving 20 bases between them. Germline assignment: CDR1 KGHSH and CDR2 LQKENI. CDR3 region: CASSPVSQGPGSNYGYTF. In nucleotides, the CDR3 is TGTGCCAGCTCACCAGTTAGTCAGGGGCCAGGAAGTAACTATGGCTACACCTTC.

This chain uses TRBV5-4 with TRBJ2-5; D gene ambiguous. The germline CDR1 and CDR2 sequences are SGHNT and YYREEE (reference sequence). The CDR3 runs 15 residues. V was cut by 0 bases and J by 1 base, with 10 bases left in between. CDR3 in DNA: TGTGCCAGCAGCTTGGGCCGACTCTCCCAAGAGACCCAGTACTTC. Its translation: CASSLGRLSQETQYF.

This clone was found a few times. This chain connects TRBV7-9 to TRBJ2-3; a possible D gene is TRBD2 (5 bases). Germline V lookup: CDR1 SEHNR, CDR2 FQNEAQ (reference sequence). Deletions cut 4 bases from V and 5 bases from J, with 16 bases between. This CDR3 is 15 amino acids long. Here the CDR3 reads CASSSPGILKDTQYF. CDR3 nucleotide sequence: TGTGCCAGCAGCTCCCCCGGGATCCTCAAAGATACGCAGTATTTT.

The table lists this clone with a count of one. The V call is TRBV3-1 (or the pseudogene TRBV3-2), the J call TRBJ1-2, with TRBD1 matching 8 bases. This CDR3 has 11 amino acids. J lost 14 bases, V lost 1 base, and 3 bases had no gene match. Per the germline V gene, CDR1 is LGHDT and CDR2 is YNNKEL (reference sequence). This CDR3 is CASSQGGQATF. The DNA of the CDR3 is TGTGCCAGCAGCCAAGGGGGACAGGCAACCTTC.

This chain connects TRBV7-9 to TRBJ1-3; the D is unclear. V gave up 4 bases and J gave up 1 base, with 11 bases separating them. This CDR3 has 15 residues. The germline V gene has CDR1 SEHNR and CDR2 FQNEAQ (reference sequence). CDR3 nucleotides: TGTGCCAGCAGCTCCTCGGGTTTGTCTGGAAACACCATATATTTT. Amino acid sequence: CASSSSGLSGNTIYF.

The chain carries TRBV9 and TRBJ2-1; 7 nucleotides align to TRBD2. J gave up 6 bases and V 4 bases, and 7 bases lay outside the gene matches. This CDR3 region has 14 residues. CDR1 and CDR2 (germline): SGDLS, YYNGEE. This CDR3 reads CASSRAGVVNEQFF. CDR3 sequence (DNA): TGTGCCAGCAGCAGGGCGGGAGTAGTCAATGAGCAGTTCTTC.

The rearrangement joins TRBV1 to TRBJ2-7. TRBV1 is a pseudogene segment. The length of the CDR3 is 14 residues. CDR3 nucleotides: TGCACCAGCAGCCAAGACGGGGGCCTCTACGAGCAGTACTTC. Its translation: CTSSQDGGLYEQYF.

The V gene is TRBV7-3, the J gene TRBJ1-3, with D uncertain. Germline V lookup: CDR1 SGHTA, CDR2 FQGTGA. Deletions cut 5 bases from V and 4 bases from J, with 9 bases between. The CDR3 contains 13 residues. CDR3: CASSPPNGNTIYF. Written as DNA, the CDR3 is TGTGCCAGCAGCCCTCCAAACGGAAACACCATATATTTT. The full variable domain, completed using reference TRBV7-3 and TRBJ1-3, is GAGVSQTPSNKVTEKGKYVELRCDPISGHTALYWYRQSLGQGPEFLIYFQGTGAADDSGLPNDRFFAVRPEGSVSTLKIQRTERGDSAVYLCASSPPNGNTIYFGEGSWLTVV.

The V call is TRBV6-5, the J call TRBJ2-3; weak D call: TRBD2 (5 bases). The CDR3 sequence is 12 residues long. Germline lookup yields CDR1 MNHEY and CDR2 SVGAGI. V dropped 5 bases and J dropped 8 bases, with 11 bases sitting between them. The CDR3 DNA sequence: TGTGCCAGCAGTCAACCGGGGAGTACGCAGTATTTT. It encodes CASSQPGSTQYF.

The genes are TRBV3-1 (or the pseudogene TRBV3-2) and TRBJ1-4; 8 bases fit TRBD1. With 5 bases clipped from V and 4 bases from J, the junction kept 3 bases outside the gene matches. The CDR3 extends over 14 amino acids. Germline V gene sequence: CDR1 LGHDT, CDR2 YNNKEL (reference sequence). CDR3 protein: CASSSGQDNEKLFF. The CDR3 DNA is TGTGCCAGCAGCTCGGGACAGGATAATGAAAAACTGTTTTTT.

The V and J genes are TRBV7-8 and TRBJ2-3; D may correspond to TRBD1 or TRBD2 (6 bases each). Trimming cost V 5 bases and J 4 bases, with 22 bases left between them. This CDR3 region has 17 residues. Germline V gene sequence: CDR1 SGHVS, CDR2 FQNEAQ. CDR3 region: CASSNSPEGGWSDTQYF. CDR3 in DNA: TGTGCCAGCAGCAACTCCCCCGAGGGGGGCTGGTCAGATACGCAGTATTTT.

V is TRBV19 and J is TRBJ1-5; D possibly corresponds to TRBD1 (6 bases). The CDR3 is 15 amino acids. Germline V lookup: CDR1 LNHDA, CDR2 SQIVND (reference sequence). V lost 2 bases, J lost 3 bases, and 11 bases lay in between. CDR3 loop: CASSINREINQPQHF. DNA for the CDR3: TGTGCCAGTAGTATAAACAGGGAAATCAATCAGCCCCAGCATTTT.

This chain links TRBV5-1 with TRBJ1-4; D is unresolved. The germline CDR1 and CDR2 sequences are SGHRS and YFSETQ. CDR3 length: 15 amino acids. V was cut by 0 bases and J by 8 bases, with 14 bases left in between. The CDR3 coding sequence is TGCGCCAGCAGCTTGGAACGACGGAACGGGGAAAAACTGTTTTTT. Protein sequence: CASSLERRNGEKLFF.

The CDR3 DNA reads TGCGCCAGCAGCGGGGGGGGAATTGGGAATTCACCCCTCCACTTT. Encoded protein: CASSGGGIGNSPLHF. V usage is TRBV5-1 and J usage is TRBJ1-6, with D possibly TRBD1 on 5 matching bases. Germline CDR1 reads SGHRS; CDR2 reads YFSETQ. CDR3 length: 15 amino acids. With 4 bases removed from V and 7 bases from J, the gap between germline ends came to 15 bases. The full variable domain, completed using reference TRBV5-1 and TRBJ1-6, is KAGVTQTPRYLIKTRGQQVTLSCSPISGHRSVSWYQQTPGQGLQFLFEYFSETQRNKGNFPGRFSGRQFSNSRSEMNVSTLELGDSALYLCASSGGGIGNSPLHFGNGTRLTVT.

V gene TRBV6-2 or TRBV6-3 combines with J gene TRBJ2-1; D uncertain. The CDR3 loop spans 13 amino acids. Germline V lookup: CDR1 MNHEY, CDR2 SVGEGT. V lost 2 bases, J lost 7 bases, and 9 bases lay in between. In nucleotides, the CDR3 is TGTGCCAGCAGTTACGAGGTCAGGAATGAGCAGTTCTTC. Protein sequence: CASSYEVRNEQFF.

The V and J genes are TRBV5-1 and TRBJ2-4; TRBD1 matches 9 bases. The CDR3 covers 14 residues. V shed 5 bases and J 8 bases; nucleotides not matched to a gene: 8. In germline, CDR1 is SGHRS, CDR2 YFSETQ. The CDR3 DNA is TGCGCCAGCAGGATACAGGGGGCTGGAGACATTCAGTACTTC. Translation: CASRIQGAGDIQYF.

About this clone itself: Compared with germline, one end of the junction differs, possibly owing to a read error. V and J are TRBV3-1 (or the pseudogene TRBV3-2) and TRBJ2-1, with D unclear. The CDR3 spans 14 residues. The V gene's germline CDR1 is LGHDT and CDR2 YNNKEL (reference sequence). CDR3 in amino acids: CASSLHTSLVTAIF. As DNA, the CDR3 is TGTGCCAGCAGCCTTCACACGTCCCTCGTCACGGCCATCTTC.

The chain employs TRBV6-5 and TRBJ2-3; the D gene is possibly TRBD2 (7 bases). Germline V gives CDR1 MNHEY, CDR2 SVGAGI. V lost 3 bases and J 2 bases, leaving 12 bases between the germline ends. The CDR3 contains 15 residues. CDR3 sequence reads: CASSYAGDTTDTQYF. In nucleotides, the CDR3 is TGTGCCAGCAGTTATGCGGGGGACACCACAGATACGCAGTATTTT.

The chain joins TRBV4-3 to TRBJ1-4; the D gene is possibly TRBD1 (5 bases). CDR3 length: 15 amino acids. CDR1 is LGHNA and CDR2 is YSLEER in the germline V gene. Trimming pared 1 base from V and 5 bases from J, leaving 11 bases between. This CDR3 is CASSQANRKNEKLFF. The CDR3 DNA reads TGCGCCAGCAGCCAAGCAAACAGGAAAAATGAAAAACTGTTTTTT.